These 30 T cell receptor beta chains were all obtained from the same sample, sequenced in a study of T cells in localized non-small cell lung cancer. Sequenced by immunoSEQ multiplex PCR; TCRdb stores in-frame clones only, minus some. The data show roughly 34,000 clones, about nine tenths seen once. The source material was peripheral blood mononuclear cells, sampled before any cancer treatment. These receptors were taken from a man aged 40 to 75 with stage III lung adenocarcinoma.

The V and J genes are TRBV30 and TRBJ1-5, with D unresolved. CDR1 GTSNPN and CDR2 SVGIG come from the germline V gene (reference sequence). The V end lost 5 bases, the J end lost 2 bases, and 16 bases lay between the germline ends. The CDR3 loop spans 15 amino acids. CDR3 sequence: CAWGEWGFGNQPQHF. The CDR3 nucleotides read TGTGCCTGGGGTGAATGGGGTTTTGGCAATCAGCCCCAGCATTTT.

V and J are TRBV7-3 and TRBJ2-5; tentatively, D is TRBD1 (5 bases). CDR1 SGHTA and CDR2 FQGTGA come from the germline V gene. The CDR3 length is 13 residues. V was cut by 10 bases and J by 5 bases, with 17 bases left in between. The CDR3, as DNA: TGTGCCACCTCCAGGGCCCCAGCGGAGACCCAGTACTTC. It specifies CATSRAPAETQYF. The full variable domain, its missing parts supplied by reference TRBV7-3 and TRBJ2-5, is GAGVSQTPSNKVTEKGKYVELRCDPISGHTALYWYRQSLGQGPEFLIYFQGTGAADDSGLPNDRFFAVRPEGSVSTLKIQRTERGDSAVYLCATSRAPAETQYFGPGTRLLVL.

The DNA for the CDR3 is TGTGCCAGCAGCTTAAGAGGGACCTACGAGCAGTACTTC. Protein product: CASSLRGTYEQYF. The V and J genes are TRBV7-2 and TRBJ2-7; D is perhaps TRBD2 (5 bases). V was cut by 2 bases and J by 2 bases, with 7 bases left in between. The CDR3 has 13 amino acids. Germline V gene sequence: CDR1 SGHTA, CDR2 FQGNSA.

CDR3 sequence reads: CASSDRGQGAGNTIYF. CDR3 bases: TGTGCCAGCAGTGACAGGGGACAGGGGGCCGGAAACACCATATATTTT. The chain combines TRBV6-4 with TRBJ1-3; 12 bases agree with TRBD1. The germline V gene has CDR1 MRHNA and CDR2 SNTAGT. V shed 2 bases, J shed 4 bases, and the junction held 3 bases outside the gene matches. The length of the CDR3 is 16 residues.

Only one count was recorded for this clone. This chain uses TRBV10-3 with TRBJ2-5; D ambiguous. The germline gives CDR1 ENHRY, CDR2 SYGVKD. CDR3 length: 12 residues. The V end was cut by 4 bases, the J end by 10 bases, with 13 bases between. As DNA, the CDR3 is TGTGCCATCAGTGCGGCATCATGGGACCAGTACTTC. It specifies CAISAASWDQYF.

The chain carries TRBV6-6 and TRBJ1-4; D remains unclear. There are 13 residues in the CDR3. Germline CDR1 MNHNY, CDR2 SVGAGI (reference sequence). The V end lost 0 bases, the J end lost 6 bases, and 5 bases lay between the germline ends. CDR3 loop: CASSYSIDEKLFF. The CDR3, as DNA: TGTGCCAGCAGTTACTCGATTGATGAAAAACTGTTTTTT.

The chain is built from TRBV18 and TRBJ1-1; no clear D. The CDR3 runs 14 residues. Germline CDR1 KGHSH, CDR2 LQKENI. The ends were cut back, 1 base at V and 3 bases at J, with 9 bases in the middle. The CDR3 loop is CASSPLKRDTEAFF. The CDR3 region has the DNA TGTGCCAGCTCACCACTGAAAAGGGACACTGAAGCTTTCTTT.

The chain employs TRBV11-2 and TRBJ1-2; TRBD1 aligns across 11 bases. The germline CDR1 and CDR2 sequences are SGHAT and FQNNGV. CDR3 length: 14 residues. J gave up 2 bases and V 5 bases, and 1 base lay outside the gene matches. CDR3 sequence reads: CASSRDRGNYGYTF. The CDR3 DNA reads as TGTGCCAGCAGCAGGGACAGGGGGAACTATGGCTACACCTTC.

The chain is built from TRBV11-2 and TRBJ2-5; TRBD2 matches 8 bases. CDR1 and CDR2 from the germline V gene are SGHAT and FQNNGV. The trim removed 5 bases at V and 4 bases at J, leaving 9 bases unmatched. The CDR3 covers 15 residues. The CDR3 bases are TGTGCCAGCAGCCCCACGGGACTAGTTGTAGAGACCCAGTACTTC. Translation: CASSPTGLVVETQYF.

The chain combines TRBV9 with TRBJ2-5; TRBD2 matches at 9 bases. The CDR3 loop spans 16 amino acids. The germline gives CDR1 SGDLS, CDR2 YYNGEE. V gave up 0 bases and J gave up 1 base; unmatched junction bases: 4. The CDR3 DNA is TGTGCCAGCAGCGTAGGTAGCGGGGGTTTCCAAGAGACCCAGTACTTC. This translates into CASSVGSGGFQETQYF.

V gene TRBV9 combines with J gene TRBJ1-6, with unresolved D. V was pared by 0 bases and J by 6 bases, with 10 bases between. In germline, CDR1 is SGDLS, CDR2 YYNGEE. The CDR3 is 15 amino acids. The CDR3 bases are TGTGCCAGCAGCGTAGATTGGGTTTCTAATTCACCCCTCCACTTT. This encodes CASSVDWVSNSPLHF.

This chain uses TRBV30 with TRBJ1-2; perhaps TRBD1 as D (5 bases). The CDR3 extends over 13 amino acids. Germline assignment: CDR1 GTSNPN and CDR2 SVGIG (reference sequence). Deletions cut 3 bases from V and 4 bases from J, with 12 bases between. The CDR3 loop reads CAWSRDRPYGYTF. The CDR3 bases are TGTGCCTGGAGCCGGGACCGACCCTATGGCTACACCTTC. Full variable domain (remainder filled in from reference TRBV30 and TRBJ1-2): SQTIHQWPATLVQPVGSPLSLECTVEGTSNPNLYWYRQAAGRGLQLLFYSVGIGQISSEVPQNLSASRPQDRQFILSSKKLLLSDSGFYLCAWSRDRPYGYTFGSGTRLTVV.

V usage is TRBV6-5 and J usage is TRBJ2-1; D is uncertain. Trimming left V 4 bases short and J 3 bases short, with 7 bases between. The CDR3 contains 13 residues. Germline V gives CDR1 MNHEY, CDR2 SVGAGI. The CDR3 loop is CASSLDGYNEQFF. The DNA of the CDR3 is TGTGCCAGCAGTTTGGACGGCTACAATGAGCAGTTCTTC.

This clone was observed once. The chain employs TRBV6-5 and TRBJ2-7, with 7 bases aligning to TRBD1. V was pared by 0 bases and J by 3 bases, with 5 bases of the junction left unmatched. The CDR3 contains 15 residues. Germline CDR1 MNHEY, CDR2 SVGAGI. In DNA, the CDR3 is TGTGCCAGCAGTTACTCCCCGGGACAGAACTACGAGCAGTACTTC. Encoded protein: CASSYSPGQNYEQYF.

CDR3 bases: TGCGCCAGCAGCCTTGGGGGGGGACCTTACAATGAGCAGTTCTTC. This gives the protein CASSLGGGPYNEQFF. The chain uses TRBV4-3 and TRBJ2-1, with 7 bases matching TRBD2. Germline CDR1 reads LGHNA; CDR2 reads YSLEER. The J segment lost 4 bases and the V segment lost 4 bases, leaving 7 bases of the junction unmatched. The CDR3 loop spans 15 amino acids.

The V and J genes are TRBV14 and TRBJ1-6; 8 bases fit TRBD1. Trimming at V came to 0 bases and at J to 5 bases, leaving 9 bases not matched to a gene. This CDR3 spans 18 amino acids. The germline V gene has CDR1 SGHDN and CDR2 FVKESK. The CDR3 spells CASSQDRGRGPDNSPLHF. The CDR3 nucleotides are TGTGCCAGCAGCCAAGATCGTGGCAGGGGGCCCGATAATTCACCCCTCCACTTT.

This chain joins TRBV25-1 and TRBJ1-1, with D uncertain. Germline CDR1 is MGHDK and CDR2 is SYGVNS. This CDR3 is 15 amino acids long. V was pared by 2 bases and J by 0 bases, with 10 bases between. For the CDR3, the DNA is TGTGCCAGCAGTGAACCAGGAAATATGAACACTGAAGCTTTCTTT. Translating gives CASSEPGNMNTEAFF.

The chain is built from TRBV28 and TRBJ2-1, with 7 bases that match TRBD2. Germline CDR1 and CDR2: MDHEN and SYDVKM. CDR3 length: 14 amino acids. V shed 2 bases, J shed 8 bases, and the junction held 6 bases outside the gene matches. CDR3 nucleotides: TGTGCCAGCAGTTTACCCCCACTAGCGTATGAGCAGTTCTTC. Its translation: CASSLPPLAYEQFF.

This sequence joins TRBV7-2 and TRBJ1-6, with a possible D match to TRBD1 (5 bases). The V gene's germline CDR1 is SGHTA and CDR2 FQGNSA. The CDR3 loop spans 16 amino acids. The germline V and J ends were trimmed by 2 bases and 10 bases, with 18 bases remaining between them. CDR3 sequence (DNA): TGTGCCAGCAGCTTATTTACTAATCTTCCAGGGTCACCCCTCCACTTT. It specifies CASSLFTNLPGSPLHF. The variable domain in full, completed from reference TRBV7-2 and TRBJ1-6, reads GAGVSQSPSNKVTEKGKDVELRCDPISGHTALYWYRQSLGQGLEFLIYFQGNSAPDKSGLPSDRFSAERTGGSVSTLTIQRTQQEDSAVYLCASSLFTNLPGSPLHFGNGTRLTVT.

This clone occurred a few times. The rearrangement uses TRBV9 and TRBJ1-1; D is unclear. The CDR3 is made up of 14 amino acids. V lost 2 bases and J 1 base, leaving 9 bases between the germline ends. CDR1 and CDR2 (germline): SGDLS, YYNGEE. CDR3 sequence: CASSVEAWNTEAFF. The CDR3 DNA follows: TGTGCCAGCAGCGTGGAAGCCTGGAACACTGAAGCTTTCTTT.

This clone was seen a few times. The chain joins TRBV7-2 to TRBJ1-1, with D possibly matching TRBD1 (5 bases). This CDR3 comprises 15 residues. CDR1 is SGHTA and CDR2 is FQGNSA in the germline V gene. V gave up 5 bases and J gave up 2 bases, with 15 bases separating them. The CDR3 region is CASSRQWGTNTEAFF. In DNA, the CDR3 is TGTGCCAGCAGCCGCCAGTGGGGCACCAACACTGAAGCTTTCTTT.

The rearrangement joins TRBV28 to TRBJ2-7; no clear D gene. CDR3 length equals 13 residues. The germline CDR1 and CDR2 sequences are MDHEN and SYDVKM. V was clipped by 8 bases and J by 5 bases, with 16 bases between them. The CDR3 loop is CASSFLYIHEQYF. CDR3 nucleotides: TGTGCCAGCTCCTTCCTCTATATCCACGAGCAGTACTTC.

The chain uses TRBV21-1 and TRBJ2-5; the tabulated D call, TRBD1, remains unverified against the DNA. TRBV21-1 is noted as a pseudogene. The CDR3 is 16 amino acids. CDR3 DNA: TGTGCCAGCAGCAAAGTGTACGACAGGGCAAGTGGGACCCAGTACTTC. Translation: CASSKVYDRASGTQYF.

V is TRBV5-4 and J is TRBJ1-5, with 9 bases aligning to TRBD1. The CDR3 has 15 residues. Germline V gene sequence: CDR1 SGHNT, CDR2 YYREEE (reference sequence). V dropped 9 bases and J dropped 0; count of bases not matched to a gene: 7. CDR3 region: CATGTGPHSNQPQHF. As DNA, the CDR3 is TGTGCCACCGGGACAGGGCCCCATAGCAATCAGCCCCAGCATTTT. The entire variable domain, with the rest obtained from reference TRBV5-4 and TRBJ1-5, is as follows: ETGVTQSPTHLIKTRGQQVTLRCSSQSGHNTVSWYQQALGQGPQFIFQYYREEENGRGNFPPRFSGLQFPNYSSELNVNALELDDSALYLCATGTGPHSNQPQHFGDGTRLSIL.

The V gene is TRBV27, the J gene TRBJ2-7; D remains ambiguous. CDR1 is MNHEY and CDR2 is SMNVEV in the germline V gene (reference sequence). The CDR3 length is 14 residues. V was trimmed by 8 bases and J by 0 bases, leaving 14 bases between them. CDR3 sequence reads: CASAAAKGSYEQYF. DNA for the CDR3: TGTGCCAGCGCCGCCGCCAAGGGCTCCTACGAGCAGTACTTC.

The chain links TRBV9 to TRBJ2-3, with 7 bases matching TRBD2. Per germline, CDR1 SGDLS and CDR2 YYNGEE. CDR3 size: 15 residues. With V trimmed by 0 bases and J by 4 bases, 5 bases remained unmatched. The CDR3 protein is CASSVAGGSSDTQYF. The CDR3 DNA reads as TGTGCCAGCAGCGTAGCGGGGGGTAGCTCAGATACGCAGTATTTT. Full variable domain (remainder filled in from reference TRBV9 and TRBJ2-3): DSGVTQTPKHLITATGQRVTLRCSPRSGDLSVYWYQQSLDQGLQFLIQYYNGEERAKGNILERFSAQQFPDLHSELNLSSLELGDSALYFCASSVAGGSSDTQYFGPGTRLTVL.

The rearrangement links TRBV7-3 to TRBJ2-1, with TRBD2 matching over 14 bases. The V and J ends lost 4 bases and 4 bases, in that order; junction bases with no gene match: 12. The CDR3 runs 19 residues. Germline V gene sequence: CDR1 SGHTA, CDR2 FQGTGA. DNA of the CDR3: TGTGCCAGCAGCTCAAAGAGAGACGGACTAGCGGGGGGTTACAATGAGCAGTTCTTC. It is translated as CASSSKRDGLAGGYNEQFF.

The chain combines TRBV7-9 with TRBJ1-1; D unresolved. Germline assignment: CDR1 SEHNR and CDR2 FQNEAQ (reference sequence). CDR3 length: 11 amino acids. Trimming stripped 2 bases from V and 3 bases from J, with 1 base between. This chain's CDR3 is CASSLYTEAFF. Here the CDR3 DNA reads TGTGCCAGCAGCTTATACACTGAAGCTTTCTTT.

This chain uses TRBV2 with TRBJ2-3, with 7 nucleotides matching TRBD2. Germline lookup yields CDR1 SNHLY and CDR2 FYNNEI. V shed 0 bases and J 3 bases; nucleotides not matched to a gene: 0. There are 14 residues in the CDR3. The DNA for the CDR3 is TGTGCCAGCAGTGAAGCGCGGGGGACAGATACGCAGTATTTT. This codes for CASSEARGTDTQYF.

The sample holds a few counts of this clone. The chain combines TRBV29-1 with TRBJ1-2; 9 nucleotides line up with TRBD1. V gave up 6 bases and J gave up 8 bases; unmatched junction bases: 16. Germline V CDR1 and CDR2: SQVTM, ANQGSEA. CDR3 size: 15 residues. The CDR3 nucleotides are TGCAGCGTCGCTCCGGCCGGACAGGGGAGAGAGGGCTACACCTTC. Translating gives CSVAPAGQGREGYTF.